One T cell receptor beta chain is described in this entry. Sequencing used immunoSEQ multiplex PCR; TCRdb keeps in-frame clones, though not all of them. The sample has fewer than 400,000 clones, 80% to 90% seen once. Researchers sorted participants into cohorts using their self-reported clinical history. Recovery among Cohort 3 donors was established by two negative PCRs, clearance, or symptom resolution. The V end was cut by 0 bases, the J end by 0 bases, with 11 bases between. CDR3 length: 15 residues. CDR1 is GTSNPN, CDR2 SVGIG, per germline (reference sequence). This sample is drawn from a study of blood T cell repertoires in COVID-19. Study information: Some COVID-19 samples were acute and others convalescent; all came from the United States, Italy and Spain.

Source material: PBMCs or T cells enriched from blood (not recorded which). The clonotype originates from a woman aged 50 to 65 who had recovered from COVID-19. V is TRBV30 and J is TRBJ1-1, with no clear D. In nucleotides, the CDR3 is TGTGCCTGGAGTGTACAGACTAAGATGAACACTGAAGCTTTCTTT. Encoded protein: CAWSVQTKMNTEAFF.